Sequencing of this TCR beta chain was carried out in a study of cytomegalovirus exposure and HLA in healthy donors. The overall study: Early release data held 85 million or so unique TCRs from HLA-typed donors. Points from the study as a whole: TCR beta chains numbering some 160 were designated cytomegalovirus-associated.

The V gene lost 3 bases and the J gene lost 3 bases, with 16 bases spanning the gap. CDR3 length: 15 residues. CDR1 SGHDT and CDR2 YYEEEE come from the germline V gene. As for this clone: Antigen: not known.

The PCR ran on 60 Vbeta and 13 Jbeta primers. Here immunoSEQ multiplex PCR was the method, and the copy in TCRdb shows in-frame clones only, minus some. The table lists more than 30,000 clones. J is TRBJ2-7 and V is TRBV5-6, with D perhaps matching TRBD2 (5 bases). The receptor comes from a man in his forties or fifties in good health and CMV-seropositive. Sequencing was carried out using PBMCs. DNA for the CDR3: TGTGCCAGCAGCTGGAGTCCCGGGAAGTTCTACGAGCAGTACTTC. The encoded protein is CASSWSPGKFYEQYF. The variable domain in full, with the rest retrieved from reference TRBV5-6 and TRBJ2-7, is DAGVTQSPTHLIKTRGQQVTLRCSPKSGHDTVSWYQQALGQGPQFIFQYYEEEERQRGNFPDRFSGHQFPNYSSELNVNALLLGDSALYLCASSWSPGKFYEQYFGPGTRLTVT.